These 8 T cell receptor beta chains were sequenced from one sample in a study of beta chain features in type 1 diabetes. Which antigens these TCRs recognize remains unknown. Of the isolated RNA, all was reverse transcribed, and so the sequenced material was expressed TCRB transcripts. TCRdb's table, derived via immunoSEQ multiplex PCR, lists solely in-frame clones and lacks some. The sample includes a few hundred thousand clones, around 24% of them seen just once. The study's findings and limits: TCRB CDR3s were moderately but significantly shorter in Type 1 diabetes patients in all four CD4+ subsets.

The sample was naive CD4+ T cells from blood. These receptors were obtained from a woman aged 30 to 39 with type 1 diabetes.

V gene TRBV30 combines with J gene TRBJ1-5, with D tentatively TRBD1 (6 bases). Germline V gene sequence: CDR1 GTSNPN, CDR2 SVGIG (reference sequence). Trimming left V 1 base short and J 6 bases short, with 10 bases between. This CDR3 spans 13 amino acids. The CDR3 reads CAWSARGGQPQHF. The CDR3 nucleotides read TGTGCCTGGAGTGCCAGGGGCGGTCAGCCCCAGCATTTT. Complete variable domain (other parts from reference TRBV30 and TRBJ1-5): SQTIHQWPATLVQPVGSPLSLECTVEGTSNPNLYWYRQAAGRGLQLLFYSVGIGQISSEVPQNLSASRPQDRQFILSSKKLLLSDSGFYLCAWSARGGQPQHFGDGTRLSIL.

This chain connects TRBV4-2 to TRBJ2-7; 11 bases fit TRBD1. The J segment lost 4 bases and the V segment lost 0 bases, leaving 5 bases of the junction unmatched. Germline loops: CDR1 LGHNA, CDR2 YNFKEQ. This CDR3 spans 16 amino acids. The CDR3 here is CASSQETGQGGYEQYF. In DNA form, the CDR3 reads TGTGCCAGCAGCCAAGAAACGGGACAGGGGGGATACGAGCAGTACTTC.

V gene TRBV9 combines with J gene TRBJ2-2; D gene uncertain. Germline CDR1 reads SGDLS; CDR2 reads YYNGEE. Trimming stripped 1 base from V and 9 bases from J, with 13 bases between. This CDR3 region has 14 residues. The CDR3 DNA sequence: TGTGCCAGCAGCGTATCCCCGGGTTTGCGGGAGCTGTTTTTT. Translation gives CASSVSPGLRELFF.

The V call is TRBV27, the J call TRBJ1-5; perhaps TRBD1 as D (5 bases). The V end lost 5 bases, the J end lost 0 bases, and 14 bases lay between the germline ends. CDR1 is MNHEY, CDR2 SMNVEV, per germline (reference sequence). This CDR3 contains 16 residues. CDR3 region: CASSPQTAYSNQPQHF. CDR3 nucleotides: TGTGCCAGCAGTCCCCAGACAGCTTATAGCAATCAGCCCCAGCATTTT.

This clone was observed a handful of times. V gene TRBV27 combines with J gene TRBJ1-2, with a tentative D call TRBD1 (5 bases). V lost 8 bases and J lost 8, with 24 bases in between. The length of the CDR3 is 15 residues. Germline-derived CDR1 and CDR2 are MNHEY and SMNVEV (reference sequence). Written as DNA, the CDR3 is TGTGCCAGCTCGACCCGCCCGGGGGAATCCTACGGCTACACCTTC. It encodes CASSTRPGESYGYTF.

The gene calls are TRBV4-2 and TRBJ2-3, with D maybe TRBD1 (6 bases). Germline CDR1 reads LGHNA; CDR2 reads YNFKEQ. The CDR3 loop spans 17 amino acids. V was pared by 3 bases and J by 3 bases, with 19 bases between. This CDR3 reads CASSQGRTGLITDTQYF. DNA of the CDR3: TGTGCCAGCAGCCAGGGACGAACAGGGTTGATTACAGATACGCAGTATTTT.

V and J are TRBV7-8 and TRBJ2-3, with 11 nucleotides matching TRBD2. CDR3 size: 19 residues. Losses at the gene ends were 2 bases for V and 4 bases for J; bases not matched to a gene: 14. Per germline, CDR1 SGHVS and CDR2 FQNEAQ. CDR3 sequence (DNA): TGTGCCAGCAGCTTACGCGAGAACTTAGCGGGAGGGCCTCCAGATACGCAGTATTTT. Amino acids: CASSLRENLAGGPPDTQYF.

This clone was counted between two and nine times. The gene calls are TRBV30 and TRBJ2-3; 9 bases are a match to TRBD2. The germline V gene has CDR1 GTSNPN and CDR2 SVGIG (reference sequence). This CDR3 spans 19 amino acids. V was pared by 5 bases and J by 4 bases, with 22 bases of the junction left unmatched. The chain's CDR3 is CAWGAWRISGRSSADTQYF. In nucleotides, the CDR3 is TGTGCCTGGGGAGCCTGGAGGATCAGCGGGAGGTCGAGCGCAGATACGCAGTATTTT. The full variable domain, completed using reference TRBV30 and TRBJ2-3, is SQTIHQWPATLVQPVGSPLSLECTVEGTSNPNLYWYRQAAGRGLQLLFYSVGIGQISSEVPQNLSASRPQDRQFILSSKKLLLSDSGFYLCAWGAWRISGRSSADTQYFGPGTRLTVL.